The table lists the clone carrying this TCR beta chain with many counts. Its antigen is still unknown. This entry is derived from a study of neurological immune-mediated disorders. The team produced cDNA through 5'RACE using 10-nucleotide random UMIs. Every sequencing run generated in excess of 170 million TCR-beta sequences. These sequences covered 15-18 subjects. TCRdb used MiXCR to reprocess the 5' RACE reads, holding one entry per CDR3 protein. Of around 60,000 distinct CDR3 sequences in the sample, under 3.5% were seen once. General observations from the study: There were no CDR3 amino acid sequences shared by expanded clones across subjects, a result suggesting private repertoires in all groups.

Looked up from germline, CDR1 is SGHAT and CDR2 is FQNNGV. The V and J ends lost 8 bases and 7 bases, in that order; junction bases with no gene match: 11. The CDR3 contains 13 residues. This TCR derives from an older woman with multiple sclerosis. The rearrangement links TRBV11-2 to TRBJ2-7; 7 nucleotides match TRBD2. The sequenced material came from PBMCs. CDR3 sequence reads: CASGPGGSQEQYF. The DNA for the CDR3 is TGTGCCAGCGGACCGGGGGGTAGCCAAGAGCAGTACTTC. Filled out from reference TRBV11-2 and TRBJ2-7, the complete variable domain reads EAGVAQSPRYKIIEKRQSVAFWCNPISGHATLYWYQQILGQGPKLLIQFQNNGVVDDSQLPKDRFSAERLKGVDSTLKIQPAKLEDSAVYLCASGPGGSQEQYFGPGTRLTVT.